The sequence of this TCR beta chain was determined in a study of T cells in localized non-small cell lung cancer. The CDR3 has 19 amino acids. Assay: immunoSEQ multiplex PCR; the TCRdb copy retains only in-frame clones and omits some. The sample yields approximately 34,000 clones, roughly nine tenths seen once. The chain has TRBV21-1 and TRBJ2-3; TRBD1 reflects the table's D call only, with no check against the DNA. TRBV21-1 is a known pseudogene. This TCR was sampled from a woman aged 35 to 70 with stage I lung adenocarcinoma. This sample comprised peripheral blood, obtained before any cancer treatment. The CDR3 loop reads CASSDIDRGRPASTDTQYF. The CDR3 nucleotides are TGTGCCAGCAGTGATATAGACAGGGGTCGACCGGCTAGCACAGATACGCAGTATTTT.